This TCR beta chain came from a study of T cells in Graves' hyperthyroidism and ophthalmopathy. As for the study in general: Initial diagnosis, before any treatment, was when peripheral blood was collected.

Those with hyperthyroidism were 18 to 65 years old, newly diagnosed, and ill for under 2 months. General observations from the study: A 13 V-J model separated ophthalmopathy from stable hyperthyroidism. Prediction of ophthalmopathy progression came a median about 6 months pre-onset.

This clonotype has more than one count but fewer than ten. The antigen remains undetermined. RNA transcripts were the template for amplifying TCR beta CDR3 regions. TCR CDR3 regions were first amplified by RT-PCR with HTBI primers. MiXCR was run by TCRdb on the multiplex PCR reads, yielding one entry per CDR3 protein. The top ten hold roughly 10% of the sample, which has hundreds of thousands of distinct CDR3 sequences, 14% seen once. Input material: blood. The source is a woman aged 18-30 years with Graves' hyperthyroidism.

The CDR3 region has the DNA TGTGCCAGCAGTTTACAAGCGGGCACTTACAATGAGCAGTTCTTC. Translating gives CASSLQAGTYNEQFF. V is TRBV12-3 or TRBV12-4 and J is TRBJ2-1; TRBD2 is a possible D gene (6 bases). The CDR3 has 15 amino acids. V was shortened by 2 bases and J by 4 bases, with 12 bases between the two germline ends.